This T cell receptor beta chain appears in the sequencing data of a study of blood T cell repertoires in COVID-19. Sequencing was performed with immunoSEQ multiplex PCR; in TCRdb, only in-frame clones are kept and a portion is missing. Here the sample spans roughly 78,000 clones, roughly 85% being singletons. Deletions cut 4 bases from V and 5 bases from J, with 13 bases between. The CDR3 consists of 14 residues. The germline V gene encodes CDR1 SGHTS and CDR2 YDEGEE. The sequence was collected from a woman older than 75 with acute or convalescent COVID-19. This chain links TRBV5-8 with TRBJ1-5; D not resolved. Sample: peripheral blood. The CDR3 DNA is TGTGCCAGCAGCCTTTCGGCAGGCTATCAGCCCCAGCATTTT. This sequence encodes CASSLSAGYQPQHF.